The rows below give T cell receptor beta chains drawn from one sample of a study of OX40 agonist ivuxolimab in advanced cancers. Sequencing was performed with immunoSEQ multiplex PCR; in TCRdb, only in-frame clones are kept and a portion is missing. The sample shows tens of thousands of clones, roughly nine tenths of them seen only once. The sample in question was CD4+ or CD8+ T cells sorted from blood, obtained in a trial of the OX40 agonist ivuxolimab. These receptors were taken from an adult with an advanced solid tumor such as melanoma, head and neck, liver or kidney cancer. Both conserved end residues are part of each CDR3. A D gene is named only where the DNA matches it firmly. Some rows have no size entry. The others give once, few or many, or a class for an expanded clone.

clone_size j_call v_call d_call cdr3_nt cdr3_aa
- TRBJ2-1 TRBV7-6 - TGTGCCAGCAGCTTAGCAGAAAATAGGGGTGGGGAGCAGTTCTTC CASSLAENRGGEQFF
- TRBJ2-1 TRBV27 - TGTGCCAGCAGTTTAACAGATTACAATGAGCAGTTCTTC CASSLTDYNEQFF
- TRBJ2-3 TRBV29-1 TRBD2 TGCAGCGTTTCTCCCTTAGCGGGAGGGCCTACAGATACGCAGTATTTT CSVSPLAGGPTDTQYF
- TRBJ2-5 TRBV5-6 - TGTGCCAGCAGCTTGAGTTCACGGGAGACCCAGTACTTC CASSLSSRETQYF
- TRBJ2-7 TRBV27 - TGTGCCAGCATGAGGGATCCCTACGAGCAGTACTTC CASMRDPYEQYF
- TRBJ1-4 TRBV19 - TGTGCCAGTAGTTCCATTATCATTGCGTATGAAAAACTGTTTTTT CASSSIIIAYEKLFF
- TRBJ2-7 TRBV28 TRBD2 TGTGCCAGCAGTTCCTCGACTAGCGGGGTCCCCTACGAGCAGTACTTC CASSSSTSGVPYEQYF
- TRBJ1-5 TRBV19 - TGTGCCAGTAGTATCCCACAGGGCCAGGGTCAGCCCCAGCATTTT CASSIPQGQGQPQHF
- TRBJ2-1 TRBV25-1 - TGTGCCAGCAGCCCCCTTGATGAGCAGTTCTTC CASSPLDEQFF
once TRBJ2-7 TRBV4-3 TRBD2 TGCGCCAGCAGCCAAGAATGGGGAGGGTTCTCCTACGAGCAGTACTTC CASSQEWGGFSYEQYF
- TRBJ1-2 TRBV4-3 - TGCGCCAGCAGCCAAGATCTCCCGACAGTTTATGGCTACACCTTC CASSQDLPTVYGYTF
- TRBJ1-4 TRBV7-9 - TGTGCCACCGTAACAGGGTTTGATGAAAAACTGTTTTTT CATVTGFDEKLFF
- TRBJ1-1 TRBV7-8 - TGTGCCAGCAGGCCCTCGTCGGGGCCTGGGCTAGTAAACACTGAAGCTTTCTTT CASRPSSGPGLVNTEAFF
once TRBJ2-2 TRBV28 - TGTGCCAGCAGTCGGGGGGCGCATACCGGGGAGCTGTTTTTT CASSRGAHTGELFF
- TRBJ2-3 TRBV28 - TGTGCCAGCAGTCCTATGCGGGACGACACAGATACGCAGTATTTT CASSPMRDDTDTQYF
once TRBJ2-3 TRBV7-8 TRBD2 TGTGCCAGCAGCTTGGGGTATGGCGGGAGCGATACGCAGTATTTT CASSLGYGGSDTQYF
- TRBJ1-1 TRBV4-1 TRBD1 TGCGCCAGCAGCCTCCCCCGGGACAGCTCCCCCTGGGTGGCTTTCTTT CASSLPRDSSPWVAFF
- TRBJ2-2 TRBV2 - TGTGCCGGGCTCCGGCACCCCGGGGAGCTGTTTTTT CAGLRHPGELFF
- TRBJ1-1 TRBV6-6 - TGTGCCAGCAGTTTCCCCTTCAGCGGTGAAGCTTTCTTT CASSFPFSGEAFF
- TRBJ2-1 TRBV4-1 - TGCGCCAGCAGCCAATTAGACTATTACAATGAGCAGTTCTTC CASSQLDYYNEQFF
- TRBJ2-5 TRBV28 TRBD2 TGTGCCAGCAGTTTGCTACTAGCGGGTGAGACCCAGTACTTC CASSLLLAGETQYF
- TRBJ2-7 TRBV5-1 - TGCGCCAGCAGCTTTGCACCAGGGTCCTACGAGCAGTACTTC CASSFAPGSYEQYF
- TRBJ2-7 TRBV7-9 - TGTGCCAGCAGCTTACGGGATCCCTACGAGCAGTACTTC CASSLRDPYEQYF
- TRBJ2-1 TRBV5-1 - TGCGCCAGCAGCTTGGCCGACCCCTCCTACAATGAGCAGTTCTTC CASSLADPSYNEQFF
- TRBJ1-2 TRBV5-1 - TGCGCCAGCAGCCCCCTAGCATCTACGGGAGGCTACACCTTC CASSPLASTGGYTF
- TRBJ1-1 TRBV9 - TGTGCCAGCAGCGTAGTGACATCGAACACTGAAGCTTTCTTT CASSVVTSNTEAFF
- TRBJ1-4 TRBV5-6 TRBD1 TGTGCCAGCAGTCTACAGGGGGCAATAAGGGAAAAACTGTTTTTT CASSLQGAIREKLFF
- TRBJ1-1 TRBV9 - TGTGCCAGCAGTTGGACATCGAACACTGAAGCTTTCTTT CASSWTSNTEAFF
few TRBJ1-1 TRBV28 - TGTGCCAGCAGTTTGATGTTGAACACTGAAGCTTTCTTT CASSLMLNTEAFF
- TRBJ1-1 TRBV5-8 TRBD1 TGTGCCAGCAGCTTGTGGACAGGGTGGACTGAAGCTTTCTTT CASSLWTGWTEAFF
- TRBJ2-7 TRBV28 - TGTGCCAGCAGCCTCACCAGGGAGCAGTACTTC CASSLTREQYF
- TRBJ2-3 TRBV19 TRBD2 TGTGCCAGTCGACTAGCGGGAGGGCCTACAGATACGCAGTATTTT CASRLAGGPTDTQYF
- TRBJ1-6 TRBV19 - TGTGCCAGTAGTACGCTACAGGCACCTATAAATTCACCCCTCCACTTT CASSTLQAPINSPLHF
- TRBJ1-2 TRBV2 - TGTGCCAGCAGCGCGGGTTGGGGATATGGCTACACCTTC CASSAGWGYGYTF
- TRBJ1-2 TRBV27 TRBD1 TGTGCCAGCAGTTTATCCCCGACAGGGGCCGATTATGGCTACACCTTC CASSLSPTGADYGYTF
few TRBJ1-1 TRBV6-6 - TGTGCCATCTTGAATGGGGGGGAAGCTTTCTTT CAILNGGEAFF
once TRBJ2-1 TRBV19 - TGTGCCACTGACGCCCCGGCGGGTAGCTCTACCTACAATGAGCAGTTCTTC CATDAPAGSSTYNEQFF
- TRBJ2-3 TRBV6-5 TRBD2 TGTGCCAGCAGCTCGACTAGCGGAGGGGGAGATACGCAGTATTTT CASSSTSGGGDTQYF
- TRBJ1-2 TRBV11-2 - TGTGCCAGCAGCTTAGATTTGGCCAGGGCTTACTATGGCTACACCTTC CASSLDLARAYYGYTF
- TRBJ1-2 TRBV5-4 - TGTGCCAGCAGCCGACTAGGGGGAGTGGACTATGGCTACACCTTC CASSRLGGVDYGYTF
- TRBJ2-7 TRBV7-9 - TGTGCCAGCAACCCGACTAGTAGCTACGAGCAGTACTTC CASNPTSSYEQYF